A selection of T cell receptor beta chains follows, all from one sample in a study of CD8+ T cells in alopecia areata. Produced via immunoSEQ multiplex PCR; TCRdb's table is partial and in-frame only. The sample contains some 200,000 clones, 58% of which appear only once. Specimen: CD4+ T cells sorted from blood, collected at week 24, from a patient treated with tofacitinib. The receptors originated from a human donor with alopecia areata. Each CDR3 is given with its conserved first and last residue. The D gene is left open where the match is weak. Size tells how often a clone was seen (once, few, many) or the class of an expanded clone, and some rows leave it out.

v_gene	j_gene	abundance	d_gene	CDR3nt	CDR3aa
TRBV4-3	TRBJ2-1	NA	TRBD2	TGCGCCAGCAGCCAAGTCGGGGGGTATTGGAATGAGCAGTTCTTC	CASSQVGGYWNEQFF
TRBV7-9	TRBJ1-2	NA	NA	TGTGCCAGCACCCCATTGCATCGGGGCTACACCTTC	CASTPLHRGYTF
TRBV6-1	TRBJ2-2	NA	NA	TGTGCCAGCAGTTTGATCGGGACACGCGGGGAGCTGTTTTTT	CASSLIGTRGELFF
TRBV2	TRBJ1-6	NA	TRBD1	TGTGCCAGCAGTGAAGAAGGGACAGAGATGGATTCACCCCTCCACTTT	CASSEEGTEMDSPLHF
TRBV5-1	TRBJ1-3	NA	NA	TGCGCCAGCCACCGGGACCCTGGAAACACCATATATTTT	CASHRDPGNTIYF
TRBV28	TRBJ2-7	few	TRBD1	TGTGCCAGCAGTTCCAGTTCACCCGGGACACAGGGGGAGAGGCAGTACTTC	CASSSSSPGTQGERQYF
TRBV19	TRBJ2-2	NA	TRBD2	TGTGCCAGCGTCAGGGAGGGGTACACCGGGGAGCTGTTTTTT	CASVREGYTGELFF
TRBV9	TRBJ2-3	NA	NA	TGTGCCAGCAGCGTAACCCCTCGGGCCAGCACAGATACGCAGTATTTT	CASSVTPRASTDTQYF
TRBV6-5	TRBJ2-7	NA	NA	TGTGCCAGCAGTTACCGGGACATGGTCTACGAGCAGTACTTC	CASSYRDMVYEQYF
TRBV2	TRBJ1-5	NA	NA	TGTGCCAGCACCGGACAGCGAGATCAGCCCCAGCATTTT	CASTGQRDQPQHF
TRBV27	TRBJ2-2	few	TRBD2	TGTGCCAGCAGTTCCGCCTGGACTAGCACCTACACCGGGGAGCTGTTTTTT	CASSSAWTSTYTGELFF
TRBV30	TRBJ2-5	NA	TRBD2	TGTGCCTGGAGTGTAGCTCTAGCGGGAGTTATTGAGACCCAGTACTTC	CAWSVALAGVIETQYF
TRBV29-1	TRBJ2-7	NA	NA	TGCAGCGCCAGAGGGGAGAAGAGGGGCGAGCAGTACTTC	CSARGEKRGEQYF
TRBV5-6	TRBJ2-5	NA	NA	TGTGCCAGCAGCTCGGTATTAGAGGGGACACAAGAGACCCAGTACTTC	CASSSVLEGTQETQYF
TRBV5-1	TRBJ2-5	NA	TRBD1	TGCGCCAGCAGCTTGGGACAGGGGTCGGGGGAGCAGTACTTC	CASSLGQGSGEQYF
TRBV2	TRBJ1-2	NA	NA	TGTGCCAGCCCCCCTATTCGTCCGGGGGCTACGAACTATGGCTACACCTTC	CASPPIRPGATNYGYTF
TRBV5-4	TRBJ2-1	NA	NA	TGTGCCAGCAGCTTAGATTACAATGAGCAGTTCTTC	CASSLDYNEQFF
TRBV7-9	TRBJ2-3	NA	NA	TGTGCCAGCAGCTTATATCGGACAGACACAGATACGCAGTATTTT	CASSLYRTDTDTQYF
TRBV4-3	TRBJ1-2	NA	NA	TGCGCCAGCAGCCATGCCCCTGGGGGTGGCTACACCTTC	CASSHAPGGGYTF
TRBV23-1	TRBJ2-6	NA	NA	TGCGCCAGCAGTCAATCTGTGGGGGCTAGTGGGGCCAACGTCCTGACTTTC	CASSQSVGASGANVLTF
TRBV5-4	TRBJ2-7	NA	NA	TGTGCCAGCAGTCAGGCGGGGGCGAGGGGCTACGAGCAGTACTTC	CASSQAGARGYEQYF
TRBV29-1	TRBJ2-7	NA	NA	TGCAGCGCTGATCATCAGGGGAGCTCCTACGAGCAGTACTTC	CSADHQGSSYEQYF
TRBV30	TRBJ1-2	NA	NA	TGTGCCTGGAGTGTACAGACAGGACCGAACTATGGCTACACCTTC	CAWSVQTGPNYGYTF
TRBV14	TRBJ2-5	NA	NA	TGTGCCAGCAGCCAAGGTCGGGGTACGAACCAAGAGACCCAGTACTTC	CASSQGRGTNQETQYF
TRBV4-2	TRBJ2-2	medium-sized	NA	TGTGCCAGCAGCCAAGTTCGGTCGGGGGAGCTGTTTTTT	CASSQVRSGELFF
TRBV2	TRBJ2-4	NA	TRBD2	TGTGCCAGCAGTGACTCGTACCAGCGGGGGGCACTAGCCAAAAACATTCAGTACTTC	CASSDSYQRGALAKNIQYF
TRBV15	TRBJ2-1	NA	TRBD2	TGTGCCACCAGCAGGGCCGGGGGGGCTTCCTACAATGAGCAGTTCTTC	CATSRAGGASYNEQFF
TRBV7-9	TRBJ2-7	NA	TRBD1	TGTGCCAGCAGCGCAAGGGACAGGGGACCGTACGAGCAGTACTTC	CASSARDRGPYEQYF
TRBV7-2	TRBJ1-1	few	NA	TGTGCCAGCAGCTTCGGAATGGGGACTGAAGCTTTCTTT	CASSFGMGTEAFF
TRBV6-5	TRBJ1-1	NA	NA	TGTGCCAGCAGGTATTCGAACACTGAAGCTTTCTTT	CASRYSNTEAFF
TRBV5-1	TRBJ1-1	NA	NA	TGCGCCAGCAGCCCACCCGGCGGGGGGACTGAAGCTTTCTTT	CASSPPGGGTEAFF
TRBV19	TRBJ2-3	NA	NA	TGTGCCAGTAGTCCGGACAGCACAGATACGCAGTATTTT	CASSPDSTDTQYF
TRBV18	TRBJ2-7	NA	NA	TGTGCCAGCTCACCTTACACAGGGTTCGAGCAGTACTTC	CASSPYTGFEQYF
TRBV2	TRBJ1-5	NA	NA	TGTGCCAGCAGTGAATTCAGGGCGAGCAATCAGCCCCAGCATTTT	CASSEFRASNQPQHF
TRBV15	TRBJ2-4	few	NA	TGTGCCACCAGCAGAGATGGGTCCAAAAACATTCAGTACTTC	CATSRDGSKNIQYF
TRBV4-3	TRBJ1-2	few	NA	TGCGCCAGCAGCCAAGGTCGTTCCGGCTACACCTTC	CASSQGRSGYTF
TRBV10-3	TRBJ2-3	NA	TRBD2	TGTGCCATCAGTGAGTCGTTGCTAGCGGGGGGCCCAGATACGCAGTATTTT	CAISESLLAGGPDTQYF
TRBV2	TRBJ1-1	many	NA	TGTGCCACCAGCTTGGGCGGGTTCACTGAAGCTTTCTTT	CATSLGGFTEAFF
TRBV5-4	TRBJ2-6	NA	NA	TGTGCCAGCAGCTTACCGATGGCCCCGAGCGTCCTGACTTTC	CASSLPMAPSVLTF
TRBV5-1	TRBJ2-7	few	NA	TGCGCCAGCAGCTTGGCCAGCGGCTCCTACGAGCAGTACTTC	CASSLASGSYEQYF
TRBV2	TRBJ2-5	NA	NA	TGTGCCAGCAGGGCACAGCAAGAGACCCAGTACTTC	CASRAQQETQYF
TRBV5-1	TRBJ1-1	few	NA	TGCGCCAGCAGAGTGGAGTCTGAAGCTTTCTTT	CASRVESEAFF
TRBV9	TRBJ2-1	few	TRBD1	TGTGCCAGCAGCGTAGAGGGACAGGGAGTGACGGGTGAGCAGTTCTTC	CASSVEGQGVTGEQFF
TRBV4-1	TRBJ2-7	NA	TRBD2	TGCGCCAGCAGCCAAGAGGGGACTAGCGACTCCTACGAGCAGTACTTC	CASSQEGTSDSYEQYF
TRBV2	TRBJ1-5	few	NA	TGTGCCAGCAGCCTGGGGGCAGATAATCAGCCCCAGCATTTT	CASSLGADNQPQHF
TRBV6-5	TRBJ1-5	few	NA	TGTGCCAGCAGCTTGCGGGGGGGTACCAATCAGCCCCAGCATTTT	CASSLRGGTNQPQHF
TRBV30	TRBJ2-5	once	NA	TGTGCCTGGAGTGTAAGAGGGGCCAAAGAGACCCAGTACTTC	CAWSVRGAKETQYF
TRBV5-5	TRBJ2-1	few	NA	TGTGCCAGCAGCCAAGGGAGGGAGCAGTTCTTC	CASSQGREQFF
TRBV2	TRBJ2-3	NA	NA	TGTGCCAGGAGTGCGGCTAGCACAGATACGCAGTATTTT	CARSAASTDTQYF
TRBV9	TRBJ1-4	NA	NA	TGTGCCAGCAGCGTAGCGGGGCGAAATGAAAAACTGTTTTTT	CASSVAGRNEKLFF